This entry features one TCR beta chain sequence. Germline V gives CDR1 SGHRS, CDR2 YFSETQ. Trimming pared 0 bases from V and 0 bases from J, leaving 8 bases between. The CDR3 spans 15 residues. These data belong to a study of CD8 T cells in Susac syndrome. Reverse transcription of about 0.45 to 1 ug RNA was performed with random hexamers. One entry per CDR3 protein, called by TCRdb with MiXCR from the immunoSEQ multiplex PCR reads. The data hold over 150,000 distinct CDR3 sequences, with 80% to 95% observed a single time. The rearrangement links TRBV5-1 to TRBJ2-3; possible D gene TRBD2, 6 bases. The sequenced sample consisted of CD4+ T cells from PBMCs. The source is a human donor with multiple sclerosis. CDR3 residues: CASSLGLGSTDTQYF. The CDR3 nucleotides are TGCGCCAGCAGCTTGGGACTAGGGAGCACAGATACGCAGTATTTT.